The TCR beta chain under discussion was sequenced for a study of OX40 agonist ivuxolimab in advanced cancers. Sequenced by immunoSEQ multiplex PCR; TCRdb stores in-frame clones only, minus some. In the table there are some 67,000 clones, more than 70% of which are singletons. Trimming left V 6 bases short and J 4 bases short, with 9 bases between. Germline V gene data show CDR1 as MDHEN and CDR2 as SYDVKM. The CDR3 runs to 13 residues. The starting material was CD4+ or CD8+ T cells sorted from blood, obtained in a trial of the OX40 agonist ivuxolimab. The V call is TRBV28, the J call TRBJ1-4, with D uncertain. This clonotype was sampled from an adult with an advanced solid tumor such as melanoma, head and neck, liver or kidney cancer. CDR3: CASSRTVNEKLFF. The CDR3 bases are TGTGCCAGCAGCCGCACAGTTAATGAAAAACTGTTTTTT. Full variable domain (missing parts from reference TRBV28 and TRBJ1-4): DVKVTQSSRYLVKRTGEKVFLECVQDMDHENMFWYRQDPGLGLRLIYFSYDVKMKEKGDIPEGYSVSREKKERFSLILESASTNQTSMYLCASSRTVNEKLFFGSGTQLSVL.